Listed here are 15 T cell receptor beta chains from one sample, sequenced in a study of CD8 T cells in ankylosing spondylitis. Study conclusions and caveats: One TCR beta motif, made up of roughly eight highly homologous variants, appeared characteristic of ankylosing spondylitis blood.

From the 5' RACE reads, TCRdb called clonotypes with MiXCR, one entry per CDR3 protein. The sample shows approximately 540,000 distinct CDR3 sequences, roughly 12% of them seen only once. Their cognate antigens are unknown. The sequenced material came from blood, either unsorted or a sorted T cell fraction (not recorded which). These receptors were collected from a male donor with ankylosing spondylitis.

This clonotype was recorded many times. The chain carries TRBV7-9 and TRBJ1-2; 7 positions match TRBD1. V lost 6 bases, J lost 5 bases, and 9 bases stayed unmatched. The CDR3 is made up of 14 amino acids. The germline V gene has CDR1 SEHNR and CDR2 FQNEAQ (reference sequence). The CDR3 is CASSRDRDPYGYTF. CDR3 in DNA: TGTGCCAGCAGTCGTGACAGGGATCCTTATGGCTACACCTTC. The full variable domain, in which reference TRBV7-9 and TRBJ1-2 provide the parts outside the CDR3, is DTGVSQNPRHKITKRGQNVTFRCDPISEHNRLYWYRQTLGQGPEFLTYFQNEAQLEKSRLLSDRFSAERPKGSFSTLEIQRTEQGDSAMYLCASSRDRDPYGYTFGSGTRLTVV.

This clonotype was recorded a few times. The chain recombines TRBV4-1 with TRBJ2-1; D might be TRBD2 (6 bases). Trimming cost V 4 bases and J 8 bases, with 18 bases left between them. This CDR3 region has 15 residues. Per the germline V gene, CDR1 is MGHRA and CDR2 is YSYEKL. The CDR3 region is CASSPSRLALHEQFF. CDR3 in DNA: TGCGCCAGCAGCCCCTCTCGTCTAGCGCTCCATGAGCAGTTCTTC.

This clonotype was seen at least ten times. The chain links TRBV12-3 or TRBV12-4 to TRBJ2-4; D ambiguous. Trimming pared 7 bases from V and 0 bases from J, leaving 10 bases between. This CDR3 spans 14 amino acids. CDR3 residues: CASTPTLAKNIQYF. The CDR3 DNA is TGTGCCAGCACCCCCACCCTAGCCAAAAACATTCAGTACTTC.

The CDR3 region is CSVSYGTDHTEAFF. The CDR3 region has the DNA TGCAGCGTCAGTTATGGGACAGATCACACTGAAGCTTTCTTT. This chain joins TRBV29-1 and TRBJ1-1; TRBD1 matches at 7 bases. The germline V gene has CDR1 SQVTM and CDR2 ANQGSEA. The CDR3 contains 14 residues. V shed 6 bases and J 3 bases; nucleotides not matched to a gene: 10.

This clonotype was seen repeatedly, ten times or more. The chain joins TRBV11-2 to TRBJ2-1; the match to TRBD2 covers 7 bases. The V and J ends lost 5 bases and 10 bases, in that order; junction bases with no gene match: 2. This CDR3 is built from 11 residues. CDR1 and CDR2 (germline): SGHAT, FQNNGV. This CDR3 reads CASSPGGEQFF. The CDR3 DNA reads TGTGCCAGCAGCCCCGGGGGGGAGCAGTTCTTC.

This clonotype has just a few counts. The chain couples TRBV20-1 to TRBJ2-2; 11 bases fit TRBD2. V was pared by 6 bases and J by 8 bases, with 14 bases of the junction left unmatched. Looked up from germline, CDR1 is DFQATT and CDR2 is SNEGSKA (reference sequence). CDR3 length: 16 amino acids. The CDR3 nucleotides are TGCAGTGCCATTCGGACTAGCGGGTCAGCGGGGGGGGAGCTGTTTTTT. It yields the protein CSAIRTSGSAGGELFF.

In this sample, this clonotype turned up many times. The chain carries TRBV29-1 and TRBJ2-5, with D perhaps TRBD1 or TRBD2 (7 bases each). CDR3 size: 15 residues. The V end lost 0 bases, the J end lost 3 bases, and 14 bases lay between the germline ends. The germline V gene encodes CDR1 SQVTM and CDR2 ANQGSEA. DNA of the CDR3: TGCAGCGTTGAAGATCCAGGGGGGGAAGAAGAGACCCAGTACTTC. It specifies CSVEDPGGEEETQYF.

There are a few counts of this clonotype. V and J are TRBV29-1 and TRBJ2-2, with a possible D match to TRBD2 (5 bases). Per the germline V gene, CDR1 is SQVTM and CDR2 is ANQGSEA. The CDR3 sequence is 13 residues long. V was shortened by 4 bases and J by 5 bases, with 11 bases between the two germline ends. The CDR3 DNA follows: TGCAGCGTTGCGAGGGAGTGGACCGGGGAGCTGTTTTTT. Translating it yields CSVAREWTGELFF.

This clonotype appeared a few times. The rearrangement uses TRBV5-1 and TRBJ2-7, with unresolved D. Germline V gene sequence: CDR1 SGHRS, CDR2 YFSETQ. Trimming left V 6 bases short and J 0 bases short, with 13 bases between. The CDR3 is 14 amino acids. CDR3 in amino acids: CASILLRASYEQYF. Written as DNA, the CDR3 is TGCGCCAGCATATTGTTAAGAGCCTCCTACGAGCAGTACTTC.

This clonotype was seen only a few times. The genes are TRBV7-9 and TRBJ2-5, with D maybe TRBD2 (7 bases). Germline lookup yields CDR1 SEHNR and CDR2 FQNEAQ (reference sequence). Trimming pared 2 bases from V and 5 bases from J, leaving 12 bases between. This CDR3 has 14 residues. The CDR3 sequence: CASSLRGAEETQYF. In DNA, the CDR3 is TGTGCCAGCAGCTTACGGGGGGCGGAGGAGACCCAGTACTTC.

This clonotype has only a few counts. The CDR3 DNA reads TGCGCCAGCAGCTTGGAGGGCAGGGGCAATGAGCAGTTCTTC. Its translation: CASSLEGRGNEQFF. The gene calls are TRBV5-1 and TRBJ2-1; D may be TRBD1 (6 bases). This CDR3 spans 14 amino acids. From germline, CDR1 is SGHRS and CDR2 YFSETQ. Trimming removed 0 bases at V and 6 bases at J, with 10 bases between.

The genes are TRBV6-2 or TRBV6-3 and TRBJ2-1, with D possibly matching TRBD2 (7 bases). V dropped 3 bases and J dropped 5 bases, with 17 bases sitting between them. CDR1 is MNHEY and CDR2 is SVGEGT in the germline V gene. The CDR3 loop spans 16 amino acids. The CDR3 spells CASSYLGGRGHNEQFF. In DNA, the CDR3 is TGTGCCAGCAGTTATTTAGGGGGGAGGGGCCACAATGAGCAGTTCTTC.

The chain employs TRBV4-1 and TRBJ2-2; maybe TRBD2 (5 bases). There are 15 residues in the CDR3. Germline assignment: CDR1 MGHRA and CDR2 YSYEKL. V lost 2 bases and J lost 3, with 10 bases in between. Written as DNA, the CDR3 is TGCGCCAGCAGCCAAATCAGCGGCTACACCGGGGAGCTGTTTTTT. It codes for CASSQISGYTGELFF.

The J gene is TRBJ1-1, the V gene TRBV20-1; 7 bases are shared with TRBD1. Per germline, CDR1 DFQATT and CDR2 SNEGSKA (reference sequence). This CDR3 comprises 13 residues. V gave up 3 bases and J gave up 5 bases; unmatched junction bases: 6. CDR3 sequence reads: CSASTTGWTEAFF. In nucleotides, the CDR3 is TGCAGTGCTAGTACGACAGGGTGGACTGAAGCTTTCTTT.

The sample holds many counts of this clonotype. The V and J genes are TRBV7-9 and TRBJ2-7; D possibly corresponds to TRBD2 (5 bases). Deletions cut 5 bases from V and 0 bases from J, with 14 bases between. This CDR3 comprises 15 residues. Looked up from germline, CDR1 is SEHNR and CDR2 is FQNEAQ (reference sequence). The CDR3 here is CASSPGMVSSYEQYF. The CDR3 bases are TGTGCCAGCAGCCCCGGGATGGTAAGCTCCTACGAGCAGTACTTC. The whole variable domain, remainder taken from reference TRBV7-9 and TRBJ2-7, is DTGVSQNPRHKITKRGQNVTFRCDPISEHNRLYWYRQTLGQGPEFLTYFQNEAQLEKSRLLSDRFSAERPKGSFSTLEIQRTEQGDSAMYLCASSPGMVSSYEQYFGPGTRLTVT.